These T cell receptor beta chains were read from a single sample in a study of blood T cell repertoires in COVID-19. Some clones are missing from TCRdb's copy, which holds only in-frame ones; the method was immunoSEQ multiplex PCR. The sample carries approximately 280,000 clones, 80% to 85% recorded once. Material: PBMCs or T cells enriched from blood (not recorded which). The receptors originated from a man aged 35-49 years who had been exposed to COVID-19. Each CDR3 is given with its conserved first and last residue. A D gene is named only where the DNA matches it firmly. Clone size is not always given. Where it is, it says once, few, many or a class for expanded clones.

d_gene,j_gene,len,v_gene,abundance,CDR3aa,CDR3nt
-,TRBJ2-1,14,TRBV29-1,-,CSVERGIGYNEQFF,TGCAGCGTTGAACGGGGTATCGGATACAATGAGCAGTTCTTC
-,TRBJ2-3,15,TRBV4-1,-,CASSLLGLPPDTQYF,TGCGCCAGCAGTCTTCTGGGACTCCCACCCGATACGCAGTATTTT
TRBD1,TRBJ2-3,13,TRBV12-3/TRBV12-4,-,CASAGQGAYTQYF,TGTGCCAGCGCTGGACAGGGGGCATATACGCAGTATTTT
-,TRBJ2-1,11,TRBV7-9,-,CASSPSNEQFF,TGTGCCAGCAGCCCTAGCAATGAGCAGTTCTTC
TRBD2,TRBJ2-1,15,TRBV25-1,few,CASSVSGTRDNEQFF,TGTGCCAGCAGCGTTTCCGGGACTAGGGACAATGAGCAGTTCTTC
TRBD2,TRBJ2-3,14,TRBV29-1,-,CSVASGRGADTQYF,TGCAGCGTTGCCAGCGGGAGAGGCGCAGATACGCAGTATTTT
-,TRBJ1-4,14,TRBV19,-,CASSIAATNEKLFF,TGTGCCAGTAGTATAGCTGCAACTAATGAAAAACTGTTTTTT
-,TRBJ2-5,12,TRBV20-1,-,CSASNSQETQYF,TGCAGTGCTAGTAACAGCCAAGAGACCCAGTACTTC
TRBD2,TRBJ2-1,15,TRBV7-2,-,CASSPAASGSYEQFF,TGTGCCAGCAGCCCGGCGGCTAGCGGGAGTTATGAGCAGTTCTTC
-,TRBJ2-7,13,TRBV6-5,-,CASTPGKPYEQYF,TGTGCCAGCACCCCGGGTAAGCCCTACGAGCAGTACTTC
-,TRBJ1-4,14,TRBV25-1,-,CASSEVGRREKLFF,TGTGCCAGCAGTGAAGTGGGCCGTCGTGAAAAACTGTTTTTT
TRBD1,TRBJ2-2,15,TRBV10-3,once,CAISARDRVTGELFF,TGTGCCATCAGTGCCCGGGACAGGGTGACCGGGGAGCTGTTTTTT
-,TRBJ2-6,11,TRBV24-1,-,CATPGANVLTF,TGTGCCACCCCAGGGGCCAACGTCCTGACTTTC
-,TRBJ2-1,13,TRBV2,-,CASIPGVYNEQFF,TGTGCCAGCATTCCGGGAGTCTACAATGAGCAGTTCTTC
-,TRBJ1-2,11,TRBV12-3/TRBV12-4,-,CASSRGYGYTF,TGTGCCAGCAGTCGGGGCTATGGCTACACCTTC
TRBD2,TRBJ2-3,17,TRBV19,-,CASSITLKRERTDTQYF,TGTGCCAGTAGTATCACCCTAAAGCGGGAGCGCACAGATACGCAGTATTTT
TRBD2,TRBJ2-2,16,TRBV11-1,-,CASSLTSGRDTGELFF,TGTGCCAGCAGCTTAACTAGCGGGAGAGACACCGGGGAGCTGTTTTTT
-,TRBJ1-1,15,TRBV4-2,-,CASSQVSGQGTEAFF,TGTGCCAGCAGCCAAGTAAGCGGGCAGGGTACTGAAGCTTTCTTT
TRBD2,TRBJ2-1,20,TRBV27,-,CASSFGIAGFLQRGWNEQFF,TGTGCCAGCAGTTTCGGTATAGCGGGATTTCTACAGCGAGGGTGGAATGAGCAGTTCTTC
TRBD2,TRBJ2-1,20,TRBV27,-,CATRRRVRNLIAGFNNEQFF,TGTGCCACGCGGAGGCGGGTACGGAATCTTATAGCGGGTTTCAACAATGAGCAGTTCTTC
-,TRBJ1-1,12,TRBV6-5,-,CASSYRVGAISF,TGTGCCAGCAGTTATCGGGTGGGGGCTATCTCCTTT
-,TRBJ1-1,11,TRBV27,-,CASSFRGKAFF,TGTGCCAGCAGTTTTAGGGGGAAAGCTTTCTTT
TRBD2,TRBJ2-1,13,TRBV30,-,CAWSGTSGAEQFF,TGTGCCTGGAGTGGGACTAGCGGGGCTGAGCAGTTCTTC
-,TRBJ2-1,18,TRBV7-8,-,CASSSIRLGERIYNEQFF,TGTGCCAGCAGCAGTATTAGACTAGGGGAGCGGATATACAATGAGCAGTTCTTC